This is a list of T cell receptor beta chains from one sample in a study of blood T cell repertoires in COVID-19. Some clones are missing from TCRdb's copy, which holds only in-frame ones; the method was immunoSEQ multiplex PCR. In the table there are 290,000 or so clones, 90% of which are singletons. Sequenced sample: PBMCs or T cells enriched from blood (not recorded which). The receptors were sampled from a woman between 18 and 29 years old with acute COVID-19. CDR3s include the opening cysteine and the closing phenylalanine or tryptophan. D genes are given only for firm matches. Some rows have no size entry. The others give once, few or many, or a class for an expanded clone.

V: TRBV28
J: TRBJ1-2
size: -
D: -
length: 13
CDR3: CASSLRQDYGYTF
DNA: TGTGCCAGCAGTTTACGACAGGACTATGGCTACACCTTC

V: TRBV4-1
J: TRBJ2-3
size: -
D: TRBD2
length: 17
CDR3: CASSQDSSGSLTDTQYF
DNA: TGCGCCAGCAGCCAAGATTCCAGCGGGAGTTTAACAGATACGCAGTATTTT

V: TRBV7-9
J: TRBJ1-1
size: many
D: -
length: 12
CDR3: CASRPVDTEAFF
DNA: TGTGCCAGCAGACCAGTGGACACTGAAGCTTTCTTT

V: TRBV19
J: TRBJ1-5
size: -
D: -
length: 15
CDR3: CASSIGGGSEQPQHF
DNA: TGTGCCAGTAGTATCGGTGGGGGGTCGGAGCAGCCCCAGCATTTT

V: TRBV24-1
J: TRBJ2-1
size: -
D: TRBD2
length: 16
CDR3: CATSDPGLADYNEQFF
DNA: TGTGCCACCAGTGACCCGGGACTAGCGGATTACAATGAGCAGTTCTTC

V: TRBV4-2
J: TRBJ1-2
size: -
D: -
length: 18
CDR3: CASSQEFEGEGRSYGYTF
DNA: TGTGCCAGCAGCCAAGAATTTGAAGGGGAGGGGCGTAGCTATGGCTACACCTTC

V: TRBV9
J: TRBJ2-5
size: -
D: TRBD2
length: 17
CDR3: CASSVGLAGGAQETQYF
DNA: TGTGCCAGCAGCGTAGGACTAGCGGGAGGAGCACAAGAGACCCAGTACTTC

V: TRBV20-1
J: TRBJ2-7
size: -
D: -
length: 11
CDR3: CSARALSEQYF
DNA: TGCAGTGCTCGCGCTTTGAGTGAGCAGTACTTC

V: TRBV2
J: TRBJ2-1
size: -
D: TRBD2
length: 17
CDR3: CASRGSGSLSSYNEQFF
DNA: TGTGCCAGCAGAGGTAGCGGGTCTCTTAGCTCCTACAATGAGCAGTTCTTC

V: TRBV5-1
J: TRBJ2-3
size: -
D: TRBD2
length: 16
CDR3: CASTRGLAGGTDTQYF
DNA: TGCGCCAGCACCCGGGGACTAGCGGGAGGCACAGATACGCAGTATTTT

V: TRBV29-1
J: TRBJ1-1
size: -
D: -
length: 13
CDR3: CSVVVRGRGEAFF
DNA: TGCAGCGTTGTGGTTCGGGGTCGGGGTGAAGCTTTCTTT

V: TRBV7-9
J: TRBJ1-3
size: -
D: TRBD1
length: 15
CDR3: CASSGDRVLGNTIYF
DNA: TGTGCCAGCAGCGGCGACAGGGTACTTGGAAACACCATATATTTT

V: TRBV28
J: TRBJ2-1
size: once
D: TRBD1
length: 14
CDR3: CASSLDRGYNEQFF
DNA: TGTGCCAGCAGTTTGGACAGGGGCTACAATGAGCAGTTCTTC

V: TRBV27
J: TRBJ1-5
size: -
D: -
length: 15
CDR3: CASSSISDWNQPQHF
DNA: TGTGCCAGCAGTTCCATCTCGGACTGGAATCAGCCCCAGCATTTT

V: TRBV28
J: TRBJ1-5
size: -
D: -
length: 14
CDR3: CASKERNRNQPQHF
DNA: TGTGCCAGCAAGGAGAGAAATCGCAATCAGCCCCAGCATTTT

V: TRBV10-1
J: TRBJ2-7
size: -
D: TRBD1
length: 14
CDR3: CASSLRTGQIEQYF
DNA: TGCGCCAGCAGTCTACGGACAGGGCAGATCGAGCAGTACTTC

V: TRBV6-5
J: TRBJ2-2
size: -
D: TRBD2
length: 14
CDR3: CASSYGGSGGELFF
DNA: TGTGCCAGCAGTTACGGCGGGAGCGGCGGGGAGCTGTTTTTT

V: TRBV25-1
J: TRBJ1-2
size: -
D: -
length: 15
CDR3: CASSVGGNSNYGYTF
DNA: TGTGCCAGCAGTGTTGGCGGAAATTCTAACTATGGCTACACCTTC

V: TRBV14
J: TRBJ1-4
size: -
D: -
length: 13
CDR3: CASRTVGNEKLFF
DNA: TGTGCCAGCAGGACAGTGGGTAATGAAAAACTGTTTTTT

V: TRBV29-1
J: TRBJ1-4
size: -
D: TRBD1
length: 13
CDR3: CSAQGAANEKLFF
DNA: TGCAGCGCCCAGGGGGCGGCTAATGAAAAACTGTTTTTT

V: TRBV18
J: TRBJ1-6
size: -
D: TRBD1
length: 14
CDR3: CASSSGTGVSPLHF
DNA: TGTGCCAGCTCATCCGGGACAGGGGTTTCACCCCTCCACTTT

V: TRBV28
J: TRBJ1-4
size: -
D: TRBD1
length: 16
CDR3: CASWRYSRGYDEKLFF
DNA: TGTGCCAGCTGGCGTTACTCCAGGGGGTACGATGAAAAACTGTTTTTT

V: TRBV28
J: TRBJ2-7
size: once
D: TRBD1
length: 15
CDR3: CASRPQTGYHYEQYF
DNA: TGTGCCAGCAGGCCTCAGACAGGGTATCACTACGAGCAGTACTTC

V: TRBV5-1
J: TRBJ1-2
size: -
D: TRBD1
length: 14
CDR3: CASSLGTGGSGYTF
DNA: TGCGCCAGCAGCTTGGGGACAGGGGGCTCCGGCTACACCTTC

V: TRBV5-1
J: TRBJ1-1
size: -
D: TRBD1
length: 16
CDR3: CASSPGQGAWDSEAFF
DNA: TGCGCCAGCAGCCCAGGACAGGGGGCTTGGGATAGTGAAGCTTTCTTT

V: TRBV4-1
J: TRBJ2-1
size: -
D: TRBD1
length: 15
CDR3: CASRSRDRGNNEQFF
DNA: TGCGCCAGCAGGTCCCGGGACAGGGGCAACAATGAGCAGTTCTTC

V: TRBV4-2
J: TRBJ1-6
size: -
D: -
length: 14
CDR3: CASSPGGENSPLHF
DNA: TGTGCCAGCAGCCCCGGGGGTGAAAATTCACCCCTCCACTTT

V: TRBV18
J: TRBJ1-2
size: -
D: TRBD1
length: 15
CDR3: CASSPRDRGPSGYTF
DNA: TGTGCCAGCTCACCAAGGGACAGGGGGCCGTCGGGCTACACCTTC

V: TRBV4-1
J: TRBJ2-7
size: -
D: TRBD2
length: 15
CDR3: CASSQDGTSGTEQYF
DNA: TGCGCCAGCAGCCAAGACGGGACTAGCGGGACCGAGCAGTACTTC

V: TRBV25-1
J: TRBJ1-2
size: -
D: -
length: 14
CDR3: CASSDWGLNYGYTF
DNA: TGTGCCAGCAGTGATTGGGGCCTCAACTATGGCTACACCTTC

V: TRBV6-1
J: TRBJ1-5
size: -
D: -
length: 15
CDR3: CASSEPTDRDQPQHF
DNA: TGTGCCAGCAGTGAACCAACCGACAGAGATCAGCCCCAGCATTTT

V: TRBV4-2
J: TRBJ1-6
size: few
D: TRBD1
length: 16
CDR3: CASSKGTGERDSPLHF
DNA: TGTGCCAGCAGCAAGGGGACAGGGGAGAGGGATTCACCCCTCCACTTT

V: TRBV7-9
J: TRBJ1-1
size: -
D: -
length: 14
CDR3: CASSPRQMNTEAFF
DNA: TGTGCCAGCAGCCCAAGACAGATGAACACTGAAGCTTTCTTT

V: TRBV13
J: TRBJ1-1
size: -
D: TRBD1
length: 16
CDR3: CASSLIVGQGDTEAFF
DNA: TGTGCCAGCAGCTTAATAGTCGGACAGGGAGACACTGAAGCTTTCTTT

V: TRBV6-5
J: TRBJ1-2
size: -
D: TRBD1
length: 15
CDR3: CASSYSSGGSYGYTF
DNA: TGTGCCAGCAGTTACTCGTCAGGGGGCAGCTATGGCTACACCTTC

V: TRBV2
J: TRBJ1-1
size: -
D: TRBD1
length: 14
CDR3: CASSTTGRNTEAFF
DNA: TGTGCCAGCAGCACGACAGGGAGGAACACTGAAGCTTTCTTT

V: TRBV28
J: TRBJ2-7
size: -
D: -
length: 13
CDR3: CASSLSGWDEQYF
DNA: TGTGCCAGCAGTTTATCGGGGTGGGACGAGCAGTACTTC

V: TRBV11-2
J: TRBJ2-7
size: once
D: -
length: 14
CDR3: CASSPASVPYEQYF
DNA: TGTGCCAGCAGCCCCGCCAGCGTACCCTACGAGCAGTACTTC

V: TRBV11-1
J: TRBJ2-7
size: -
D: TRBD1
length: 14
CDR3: CASSLGTGSYEQYF
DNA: TGTGCCAGCAGCTTAGGGACAGGGAGCTACGAGCAGTACTTC

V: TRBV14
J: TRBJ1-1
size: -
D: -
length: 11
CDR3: CASSTGGEAFF
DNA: TGTGCCAGCTCGACGGGGGGGGAAGCTTTCTTT

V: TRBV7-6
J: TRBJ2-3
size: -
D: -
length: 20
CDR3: CASSLERPVWNFYFTDTQYF
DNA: TGTGCCAGCAGCTTAGAGAGGCCAGTTTGGAACTTTTACTTCACAGATACGCAGTATTTT

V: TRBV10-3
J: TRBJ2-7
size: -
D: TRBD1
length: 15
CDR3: CAISESGDSTYEQYF
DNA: TGTGCCATCAGTGAGTCCGGGGACAGCACCTACGAGCAGTACTTC

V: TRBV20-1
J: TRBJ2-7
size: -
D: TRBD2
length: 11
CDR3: CSARDEREQYF
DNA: TGCAGTGCTAGAGATGAGCGGGAACAGTACTTC

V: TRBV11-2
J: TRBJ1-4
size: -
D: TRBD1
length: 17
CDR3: CASSPRTGFATNEKLFF
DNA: TGTGCCAGCAGCCCCCGGACAGGCTTCGCAACTAATGAAAAACTGTTTTTT

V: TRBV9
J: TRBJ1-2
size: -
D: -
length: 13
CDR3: CASSVDSNYGYTF
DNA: TGTGCCAGCAGCGTAGACAGCAACTATGGCTACACCTTC

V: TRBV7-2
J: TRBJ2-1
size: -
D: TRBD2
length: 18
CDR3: CASSLAPPGRHSYNEQFF
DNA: TGTGCCAGCAGCTTAGCCCCCCCCGGGAGGCACTCCTACAATGAGCAGTTCTTC

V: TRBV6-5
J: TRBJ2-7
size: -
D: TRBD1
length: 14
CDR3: CASSRRQGESEQYF
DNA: TGTGCCAGCAGCCGAAGACAGGGGGAGAGCGAGCAGTACTTC

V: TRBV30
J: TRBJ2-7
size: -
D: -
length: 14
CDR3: CAWSVGGALYEQYF
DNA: TGTGCCTGGAGTGTAGGGGGGGCGCTTTACGAGCAGTACTTC

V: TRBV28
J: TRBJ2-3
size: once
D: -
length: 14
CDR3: CASSRQTSTDTQYF
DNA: TGTGCCAGCAGCCGACAGACGAGCACAGATACGCAGTATTTT

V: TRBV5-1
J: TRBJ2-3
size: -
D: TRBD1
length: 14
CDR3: CASSLQGAGDTQYF
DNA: TGCGCCAGCAGCTTACAGGGGGCTGGAGATACGCAGTATTTT

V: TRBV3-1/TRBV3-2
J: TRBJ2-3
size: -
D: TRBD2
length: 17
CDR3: CASSQERGLADTDTQYF
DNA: TGTGCCAGCAGCCAAGAACGGGGACTAGCGGACACAGATACGCAGTATTTT

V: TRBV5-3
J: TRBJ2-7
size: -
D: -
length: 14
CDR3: CARSLRHGKYEQYF
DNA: TGTGCCAGAAGCCTGCGACACGGAAAGTACGAGCAGTACTTC

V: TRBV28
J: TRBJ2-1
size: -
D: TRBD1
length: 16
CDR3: CASSLLTGKNYNEQFF
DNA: TGTGCCAGCAGTTTGCTGACAGGGAAAAATTACAATGAGCAGTTCTTC